These 9 T cell receptor beta chains came from one sample sequenced in a study of blood T cell repertoires in COVID-19. Method: immunoSEQ multiplex PCR; TCRdb's copy keeps in-frame clones and lacks some. The repertoire holds fewer than 250,000 clones, with approximately 82% as singletons. The source material was peripheral blood. All receptors come from a woman older than 75 with acute or convalescent COVID-19.

V and J are TRBV6-2 or TRBV6-3 and TRBJ2-3; D is uncertain. V was cut by 3 bases and J by 7 bases, with 23 bases left in between. Germline V gene data show CDR1 as MNHEY and CDR2 as SVGEGT. The CDR3 has 17 amino acids. Here the CDR3 DNA reads TGTGCCAGCAGTTATTTTAGTCAAATGAAGCCGCCCCATACGCAGTATTTT. Translated, it gives CASSYFSQMKPPHTQYF.

The chain recombines TRBV5-5 with TRBJ1-4; possible D gene TRBD1, 5 bases. V was cut by 1 base and J by 5 bases, with 9 bases left in between. The CDR3 spans 14 residues. Looked up from germline, CDR1 is SGHKS and CDR2 is YYEKEE (reference sequence). This chain's CDR3 is CASSLPGGNEKLFF. CDR3 nucleotides: TGTGCCAGCAGCTTGCCGGGGGGGAATGAAAAACTGTTTTTT.

The chain carries TRBV19 and TRBJ1-4; 8 bases match TRBD1. The CDR3 has 17 residues. The germline CDR1 and CDR2 sequences are LNHDA and SQIVND (reference sequence). The V gene end was trimmed by 5 bases and the J gene end by 6 bases; junction bases not matched to a gene: 14. CDR3 sequence reads: CASSSRGSGGQDEKLFF. CDR3 nucleotide sequence: TGTGCCAGTAGTTCACGCGGATCAGGGGGACAGGATGAAAAACTGTTTTTT.

The J gene is TRBJ1-2, the V gene TRBV7-2; D might be TRBD1 (6 bases). The germline V and J ends were trimmed by 0 bases and 4 bases, with 9 bases remaining between them. The CDR3 consists of 14 residues. Germline lookup yields CDR1 SGHTA and CDR2 FQGNSA. The CDR3 coding sequence is TGTGCCAGCAGCTTAGCCGGGGGGCCCTATGGCTACACCTTC. This codes for CASSLAGGPYGYTF. Full variable domain (missing parts from reference TRBV7-2 and TRBJ1-2): GAGVSQSPSNKVTEKGKDVELRCDPISGHTALYWYRQSLGQGLEFLIYFQGNSAPDKSGLPSDRFSAERTGGSVSTLTIQRTQQEDSAVYLCASSLAGGPYGYTFGSGTRLTVV.

The count of this clone is one. This chain links TRBV28 with TRBJ1-4; 9 nucleotides agree with TRBD1. The germline gives CDR1 MDHEN, CDR2 SYDVKM. The CDR3 has 15 amino acids. With V trimmed by 2 bases and J by 8 bases, 6 bases remained unmatched. CDR3 in amino acids: CASSLIGTGNEKLFF. DNA for the CDR3: TGTGCCAGCAGTTTAATTGGGACAGGGAACGAAAAACTGTTTTTT. Complete variable domain (other parts from reference TRBV28 and TRBJ1-4): DVKVTQSSRYLVKRTGEKVFLECVQDMDHENMFWYRQDPGLGLRLIYFSYDVKMKEKGDIPEGYSVSREKKERFSLILESASTNQTSMYLCASSLIGTGNEKLFFGSGTQLSVL.

The chain combines TRBV5-1 with TRBJ2-3; TRBD2 aligns across 14 bases. This CDR3 comprises 17 residues. Germline CDR1 is SGHRS and CDR2 is YFSETQ. The V segment lost 1 base and the J segment 4 bases; nucleotides outside the gene matches: 5. CDR3 nucleotide sequence: TGCGCCAGCAGCTTGAGACCGGGACTAGCGGGGGCAGATACGCAGTATTTT. Translated: CASSLRPGLAGADTQYF.

Remarks on this clone: Different DNA sequences within this sample yield the same CDR3. J is TRBJ1-1 and V is TRBV18, with D possibly matching TRBD1 (6 bases). The CDR3 totals 14 residues. Trimming pared 3 bases from V and 1 base from J, leaving 9 bases between. Germline CDR1 KGHSH, CDR2 LQKENI. CDR3 protein: CASSPGQQNTEAFF. CDR3 coding DNA: TGTGCCAGCTCACCGGGACAACAGAACACTGAAGCTTTCTTT.

The chain has TRBV2 and TRBJ2-4, with D possibly TRBD2 on 5 matching bases. The length of the CDR3 is 13 residues. Trimming took off 7 bases at V and 9 bases at J, with 16 bases between the two ends. Germline-derived CDR1 and CDR2 are SNHLY and FYNNEI. Written as DNA, the CDR3 is TGTGCCAGCACCAACCCCCCGGCGGGCATTCAGTACTTC. Protein sequence: CASTNPPAGIQYF.

This sequence joins TRBV11-1 and TRBJ2-7; D might be TRBD2 (5 bases). The germline CDR1 and CDR2 sequences are SGHAT and FQDESV (reference sequence). The V end was cut by 1 base, the J end by 5 bases, with 15 bases between. This CDR3 is built from 15 residues. The DNA of the CDR3 is TGTGCCAGCAGCTTAGGACCCCAGATCGGGAACGAGCAGTACTTC. Its translation: CASSLGPQIGNEQYF. The full variable domain, its missing parts supplied by reference TRBV11-1 and TRBJ2-7, is EAEVAQSPRYKITEKSQAVAFWCDPISGHATLYWYRQILGQGPELLVQFQDESVVDDSQLPKDRFSAERLKGVDSTLKIQPAELGDSAMYLCASSLGPQIGNEQYFGPGTRLTVT.